A single TCR beta chain is shown here with its context. Its antigen remains unknown. Bulk tumor gDNA, roughly 600 ng per sample, served as the TCR template. Several widely spaced biopsies per primary tumor were taken during surgery. The patients were newly diagnosed with non-small cell lung cancer, had not been treated, and had curative surgery. Trimming shortened V by 6 bases and J by 9 bases, and 12 bases separated the two germline ends. CDR3 length: 12 residues. The data are from a study of immune heterogeneity within non-small cell lung tumors. Study outcomes and limitations: Largely distinct from one individual patient to the next were the high-frequency T-cell receptor beta clonotypes. Each patient's tumor sites shared recurring identical dominant CDR3 beta clonotypes, and individual sites also carried their own high-frequency clones.

Amplification of the TCR beta CDR3 was achieved through multiplex PCR with 32 V and 13 J primers. Via MiXCR, TCRdb re-called the multiplex PCR reads, giving one row per CDR3 protein. This table has fewer than 12,000 distinct CDR3 sequences, 30% appearing once. This clonotype was obtained from a woman between 55 and 75 years old with non-small cell lung cancer. The material sequenced was lung tumor tissue. V and J are TRBV12-3 or TRBV12-4 and TRBJ2-1; D ambiguous. The CDR3: CASSHLGTEQFF. The CDR3 DNA reads TGTGCCAGCAGCCATTTGGGTACTGAGCAGTTCTTC.